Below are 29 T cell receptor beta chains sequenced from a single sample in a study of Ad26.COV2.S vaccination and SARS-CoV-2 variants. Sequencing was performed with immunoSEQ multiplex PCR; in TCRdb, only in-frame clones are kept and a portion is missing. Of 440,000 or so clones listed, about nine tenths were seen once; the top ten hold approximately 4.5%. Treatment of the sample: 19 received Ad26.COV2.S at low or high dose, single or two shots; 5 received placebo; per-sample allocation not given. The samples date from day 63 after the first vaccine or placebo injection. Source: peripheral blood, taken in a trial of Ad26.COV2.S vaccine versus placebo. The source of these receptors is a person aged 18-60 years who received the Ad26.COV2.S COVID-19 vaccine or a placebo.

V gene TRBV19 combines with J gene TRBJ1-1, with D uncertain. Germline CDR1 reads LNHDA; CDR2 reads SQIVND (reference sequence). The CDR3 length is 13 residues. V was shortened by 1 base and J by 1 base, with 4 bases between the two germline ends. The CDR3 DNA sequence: TGTGCCAGTAGTATAGTTCCGAACACTGAAGCTTTCTTT. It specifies CASSIVPNTEAFF.

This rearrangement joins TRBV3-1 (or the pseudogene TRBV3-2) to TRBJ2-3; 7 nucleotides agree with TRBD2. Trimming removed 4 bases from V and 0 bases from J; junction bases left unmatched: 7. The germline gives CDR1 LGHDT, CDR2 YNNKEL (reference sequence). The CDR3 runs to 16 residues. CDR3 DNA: TGTGCCAGCAGCCTCGGTAGCGGGCTAAGCACAGATACGCAGTATTTT. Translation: CASSLGSGLSTDTQYF.

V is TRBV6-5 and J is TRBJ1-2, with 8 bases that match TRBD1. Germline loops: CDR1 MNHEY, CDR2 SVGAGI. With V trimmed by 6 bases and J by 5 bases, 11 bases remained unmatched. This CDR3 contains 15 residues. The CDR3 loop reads CASSFQGAVEYGYTF. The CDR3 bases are TGTGCCAGCAGCTTTCAGGGGGCGGTTGAGTATGGCTACACCTTC.

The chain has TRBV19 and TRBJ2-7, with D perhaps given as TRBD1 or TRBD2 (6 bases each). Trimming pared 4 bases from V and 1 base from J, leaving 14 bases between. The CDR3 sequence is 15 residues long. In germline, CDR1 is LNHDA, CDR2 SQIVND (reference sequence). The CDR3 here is CASSRGRGQSYEQYF. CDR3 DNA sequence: TGTGCCAGTAGTAGAGGGCGGGGACAATCCTACGAGCAGTACTTC.

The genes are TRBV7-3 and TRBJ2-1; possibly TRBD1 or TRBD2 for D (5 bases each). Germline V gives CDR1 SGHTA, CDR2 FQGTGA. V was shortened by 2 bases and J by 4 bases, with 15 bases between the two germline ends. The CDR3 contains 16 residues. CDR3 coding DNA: TGTGCCAGCAGCTTATCCGGGACGTCCAGGTACAATGAGCAGTTCTTC. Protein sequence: CASSLSGTSRYNEQFF.

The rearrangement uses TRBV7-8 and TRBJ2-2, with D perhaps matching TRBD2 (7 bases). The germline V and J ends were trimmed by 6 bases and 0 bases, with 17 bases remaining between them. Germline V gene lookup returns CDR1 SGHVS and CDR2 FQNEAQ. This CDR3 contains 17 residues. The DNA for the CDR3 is TGTGCCAGCAGGGGGGGGGCACAGGGCGCGAACACCGGGGAGCTGTTTTTT. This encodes CASRGGAQGANTGELFF.

The DNA for the CDR3 is TGCGCCAGCAGCCAAGAGGCTACAGGGGCAACTAATGAAAAACTGTTTTTT. Protein product: CASSQEATGATNEKLFF. The rearrangement links TRBV4-1 to TRBJ1-4; 7 positions agree with TRBD1. The CDR3 has 17 residues. Germline V gives CDR1 MGHRA, CDR2 YSYEKL. V shed 0 bases, J shed 0 bases, and the junction held 4 bases outside the gene matches.

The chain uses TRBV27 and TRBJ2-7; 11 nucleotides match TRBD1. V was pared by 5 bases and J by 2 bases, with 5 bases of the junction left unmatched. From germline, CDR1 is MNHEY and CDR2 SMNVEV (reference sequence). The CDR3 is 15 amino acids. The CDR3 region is CASSDPGQGAYEQYF. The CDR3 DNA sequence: TGTGCCAGCAGTGACCCGGGACAGGGGGCCTACGAGCAGTACTTC.

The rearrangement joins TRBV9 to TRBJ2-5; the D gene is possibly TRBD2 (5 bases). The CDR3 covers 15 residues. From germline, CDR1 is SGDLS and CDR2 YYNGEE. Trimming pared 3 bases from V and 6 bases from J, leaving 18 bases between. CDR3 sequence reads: CASSADPVLDQTQYF. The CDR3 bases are TGTGCCAGCAGCGCGGATCCGGTACTAGATCAGACCCAGTACTTC.

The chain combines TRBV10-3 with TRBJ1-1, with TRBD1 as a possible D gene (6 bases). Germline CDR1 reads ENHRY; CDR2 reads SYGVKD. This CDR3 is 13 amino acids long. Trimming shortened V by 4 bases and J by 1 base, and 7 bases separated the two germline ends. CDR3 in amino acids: CAISGTANTEAFF. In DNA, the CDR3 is TGTGCCATCAGTGGGACAGCGAACACTGAAGCTTTCTTT.

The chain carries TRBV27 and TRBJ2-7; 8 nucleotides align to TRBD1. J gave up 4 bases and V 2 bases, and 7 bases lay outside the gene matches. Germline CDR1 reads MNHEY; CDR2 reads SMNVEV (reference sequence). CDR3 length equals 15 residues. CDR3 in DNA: TGTGCCAGCAGTTTAAGCTGGACAGGGACATACGAGCAGTACTTC. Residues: CASSLSWTGTYEQYF.

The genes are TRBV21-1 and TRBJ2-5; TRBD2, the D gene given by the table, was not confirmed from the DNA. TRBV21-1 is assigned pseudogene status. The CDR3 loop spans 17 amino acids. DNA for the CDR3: TGTGCCAGCAGCAAAGGGACTAGCGGGAGGGTGGGGGAGACCCAGTACTTC. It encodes CASSKGTSGRVGETQYF.

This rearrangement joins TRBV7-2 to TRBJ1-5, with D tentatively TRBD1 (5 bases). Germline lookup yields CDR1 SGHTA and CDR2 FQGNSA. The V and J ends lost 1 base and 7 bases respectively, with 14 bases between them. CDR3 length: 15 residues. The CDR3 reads CASSLGWQGGQPQHF. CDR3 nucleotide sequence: TGTGCCAGCAGCTTAGGGTGGCAGGGAGGACAGCCCCAGCATTTT.

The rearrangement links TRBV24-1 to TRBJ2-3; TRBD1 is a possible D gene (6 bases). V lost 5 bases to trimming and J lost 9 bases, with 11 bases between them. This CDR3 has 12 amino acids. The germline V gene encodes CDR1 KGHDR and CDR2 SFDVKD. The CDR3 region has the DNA TGTGCCACCAGTGGACAGGTCGAGACGCAGTATTTT. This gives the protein CATSGQVETQYF.

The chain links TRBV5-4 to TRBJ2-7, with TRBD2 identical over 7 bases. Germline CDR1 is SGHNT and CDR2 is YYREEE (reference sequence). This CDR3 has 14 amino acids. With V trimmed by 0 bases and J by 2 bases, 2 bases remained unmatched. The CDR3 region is CASSLGRETYEQYF. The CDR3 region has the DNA TGTGCCAGCAGCTTGGGGCGGGAGACCTACGAGCAGTACTTC.

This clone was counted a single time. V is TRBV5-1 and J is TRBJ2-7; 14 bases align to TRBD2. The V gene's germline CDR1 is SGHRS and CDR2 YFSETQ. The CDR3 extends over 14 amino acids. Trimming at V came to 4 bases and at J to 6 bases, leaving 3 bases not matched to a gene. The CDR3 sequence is CASSTGLAGAEQYF. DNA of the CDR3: TGCGCCAGCAGCACGGGACTAGCGGGAGCCGAGCAGTACTTC.

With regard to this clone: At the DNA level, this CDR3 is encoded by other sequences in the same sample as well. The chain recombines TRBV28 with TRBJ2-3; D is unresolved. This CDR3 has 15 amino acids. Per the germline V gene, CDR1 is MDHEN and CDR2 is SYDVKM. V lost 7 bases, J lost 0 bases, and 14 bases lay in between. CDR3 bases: TGTGCCAGCACCCCCGGCGGTGCTAGCACAGATACGCAGTATTTT. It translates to CASTPGGASTDTQYF.

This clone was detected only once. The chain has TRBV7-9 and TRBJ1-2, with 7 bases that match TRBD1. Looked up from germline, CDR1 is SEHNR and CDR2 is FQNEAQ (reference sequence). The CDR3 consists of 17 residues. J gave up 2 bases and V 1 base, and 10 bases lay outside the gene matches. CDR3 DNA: TGTGCCAGCAGCTTAGACCTCCCTATCAGGGGGAACTATGGCTACACCTTC. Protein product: CASSLDLPIRGNYGYTF.

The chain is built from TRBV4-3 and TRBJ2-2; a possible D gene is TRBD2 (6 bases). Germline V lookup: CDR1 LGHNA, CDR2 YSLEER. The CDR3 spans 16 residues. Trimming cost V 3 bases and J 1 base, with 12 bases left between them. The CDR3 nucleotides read TGCGCCAGCAGCCATGGGGGACTCGGGAACACCGGGGAGCTGTTTTTT. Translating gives CASSHGGLGNTGELFF.

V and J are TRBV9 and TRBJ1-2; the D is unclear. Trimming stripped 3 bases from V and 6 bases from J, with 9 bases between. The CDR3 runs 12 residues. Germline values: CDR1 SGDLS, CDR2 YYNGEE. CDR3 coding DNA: TGTGCCAGCAGCGACAGACCGCATGGCTACACCTTC. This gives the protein CASSDRPHGYTF.

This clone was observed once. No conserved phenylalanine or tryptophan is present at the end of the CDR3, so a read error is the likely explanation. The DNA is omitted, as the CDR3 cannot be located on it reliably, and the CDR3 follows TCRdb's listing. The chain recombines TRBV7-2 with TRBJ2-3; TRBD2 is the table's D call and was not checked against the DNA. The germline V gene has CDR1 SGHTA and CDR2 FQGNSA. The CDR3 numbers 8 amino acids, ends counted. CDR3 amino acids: CASAPYLM.

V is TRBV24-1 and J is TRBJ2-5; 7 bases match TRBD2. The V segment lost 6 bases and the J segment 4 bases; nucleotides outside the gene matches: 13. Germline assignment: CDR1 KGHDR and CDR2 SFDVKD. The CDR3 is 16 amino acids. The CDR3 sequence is CATSSPTTSVRETQYF. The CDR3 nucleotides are TGTGCCACCAGTTCCCCCACAACTAGCGTGAGAGAGACCCAGTACTTC.

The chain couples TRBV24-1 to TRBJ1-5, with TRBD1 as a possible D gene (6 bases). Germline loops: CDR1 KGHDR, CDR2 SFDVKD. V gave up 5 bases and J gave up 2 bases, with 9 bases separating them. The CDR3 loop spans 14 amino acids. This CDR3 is CATSGGLGNQPQHF. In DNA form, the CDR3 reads TGTGCCACCAGTGGGGGGCTTGGCAATCAGCCCCAGCATTTT.

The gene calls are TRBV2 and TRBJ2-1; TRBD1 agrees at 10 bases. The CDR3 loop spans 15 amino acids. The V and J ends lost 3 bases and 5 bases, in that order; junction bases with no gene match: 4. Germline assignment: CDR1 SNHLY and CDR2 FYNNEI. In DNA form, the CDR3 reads TGTGCCAGCAGTGACGGACAGGGGGGGGACAATGAGCAGTTCTTC. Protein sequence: CASSDGQGGDNEQFF.

CDR3 in DNA: TGTGCCAGCAGCCAAGACTCTCTCCGGGACTCGCTTTACGAGCAGTACTTC. Its protein is CASSQDSLRDSLYEQYF. The chain couples TRBV4-2 to TRBJ2-7; a weak D match, TRBD2 (6 bases). The CDR3 is 17 residues long. Trimming stripped 0 bases from V and 4 bases from J, with 19 bases between. Germline CDR1 reads LGHNA; CDR2 reads YNFKEQ.

For the CDR3, the DNA is TGTGCCAGCAGACCTACAGGGGTTAGGGCAGATACGCAGTATTTT. It specifies CASRPTGVRADTQYF. The rearrangement links TRBV28 to TRBJ2-3; TRBD1 matches at 7 bases. The CDR3 consists of 15 residues. Trimming took 6 bases from V and 4 from J; bases not matched to a gene: 10. CDR1 is MDHEN, CDR2 SYDVKM, per germline. The variable domain in full, with the rest retrieved from reference TRBV28 and TRBJ2-3, is DVKVTQSSRYLVKRTGEKVFLECVQDMDHENMFWYRQDPGLGLRLIYFSYDVKMKEKGDIPEGYSVSREKKERFSLILESASTNQTSMYLCASRPTGVRADTQYFGPGTRLTVL.

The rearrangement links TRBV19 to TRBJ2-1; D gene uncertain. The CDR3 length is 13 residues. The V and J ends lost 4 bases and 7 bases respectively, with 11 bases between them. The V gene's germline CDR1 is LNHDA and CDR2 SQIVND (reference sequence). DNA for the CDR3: TGTGCCAGTAGTAAGGCCGGGTGGAATGAGCAGTTCTTC. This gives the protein CASSKAGWNEQFF.

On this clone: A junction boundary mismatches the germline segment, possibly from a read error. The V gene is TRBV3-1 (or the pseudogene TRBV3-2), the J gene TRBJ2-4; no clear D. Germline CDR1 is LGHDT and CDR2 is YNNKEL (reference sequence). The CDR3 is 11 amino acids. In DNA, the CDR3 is TGTGCCAGCAGCCAAGCTGGAGACAAGAACTTC. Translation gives CASSQAGDKNF.

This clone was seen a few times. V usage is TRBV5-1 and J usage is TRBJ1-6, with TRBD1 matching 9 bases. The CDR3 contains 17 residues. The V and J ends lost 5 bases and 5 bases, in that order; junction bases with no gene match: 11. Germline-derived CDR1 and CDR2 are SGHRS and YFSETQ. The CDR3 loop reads CASRGGSDRGNNSPLHF. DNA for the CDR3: TGCGCCAGCAGGGGAGGGTCGGACAGGGGAAATAATTCACCCCTCCACTTT. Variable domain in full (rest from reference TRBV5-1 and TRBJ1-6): KAGVTQTPRYLIKTRGQQVTLSCSPISGHRSVSWYQQTPGQGLQFLFEYFSETQRNKGNFPGRFSGRQFSNSRSEMNVSTLELGDSALYLCASRGGSDRGNNSPLHFGNGTRLTVT.